One and the same sample provided the 25 T cell receptor beta chains below, sequenced in a study of cytomegalovirus exposure and HLA in healthy donors. Primers: 60 Vbeta forward and 13 Jbeta reverse. Here immunoSEQ multiplex PCR was the method, and the copy in TCRdb shows in-frame clones only, minus some. The sample consists of some 140,000 clones, about 61% of them appearing once. The sequenced sample was PBMCs. The origin of the receptors is a woman aged 40 to 49 in good health and CMV-seronegative.

In nucleotides, the CDR3 is TGTGCCAGCTCACCTAATACAGGTTTGGGGGAGACCCAGTACTTC. It codes for CASSPNTGLGETQYF. V gene TRBV18 combines with J gene TRBJ2-5, with D perhaps TRBD1 (5 bases). The CDR3 is 15 amino acids. CDR1 is KGHSH and CDR2 is LQKENI in the germline V gene. Trimming removed 3 bases at V and 5 bases at J, with 16 bases between.

V gene TRBV6-5 combines with J gene TRBJ1-2, with TRBD1 as a possible D gene (6 bases). This CDR3 contains 12 residues. Per germline, CDR1 MNHEY and CDR2 SVGAGI. The V end lost 9 bases, the J end lost 5 bases, and 13 bases lay between the germline ends. The CDR3 here is CASGQSEYGYTF. The CDR3 DNA reads TGTGCCAGTGGACAGTCCGAATATGGCTACACCTTC.

This clone was seen a handful of times. V is TRBV9 and J is TRBJ2-6; D might be TRBD1 (6 bases). The CDR3 is 16 amino acids. Per germline, CDR1 SGDLS and CDR2 YYNGEE. Trimming stripped 6 bases from V and 4 bases from J, with 17 bases between. The CDR3 loop reads CASTPTGGAGANVLTF. DNA for the CDR3: TGTGCCAGCACACCGACAGGCGGCGCCGGGGCCAACGTCCTGACTTTC.

The V call is TRBV5-4, the J call TRBJ1-2; possible D gene TRBD1, 5 bases. The CDR3 covers 14 residues. Trimming pared 1 base from V and 5 bases from J, leaving 12 bases between. CDR1 is SGHNT, CDR2 YYREEE, per germline (reference sequence). This CDR3 reads CASSLSGAGYGYTF. The CDR3 nucleotides read TGTGCCAGCAGCTTGAGCGGGGCGGGGTATGGCTACACCTTC.

The rearrangement links TRBV28 to TRBJ1-3; 7 positions agree with TRBD1. CDR1 MDHEN and CDR2 SYDVKM come from the germline V gene. With 4 bases clipped from V and 0 bases from J, the junction kept 9 bases outside the gene matches. The CDR3 length is 17 residues. The CDR3, as DNA: TGTGCCAGCAGTTCCGTGACAGGGTTCTTCTCTGGAAACACCATATATTTT. Its protein product is CASSSVTGFFSGNTIYF. Together with reference TRBV28 and TRBJ1-3, the CDR3 gives the full variable domain: DVKVTQSSRYLVKRTGEKVFLECVQDMDHENMFWYRQDPGLGLRLIYFSYDVKMKEKGDIPEGYSVSREKKERFSLILESASTNQTSMYLCASSSVTGFFSGNTIYFGEGSWLTVV.

This rearrangement joins TRBV9 to TRBJ1-1; D might be TRBD1 (5 bases). The germline CDR1 and CDR2 sequences are SGDLS and YYNGEE. The V end was cut by 0 bases, the J end by 3 bases, with 12 bases between. This CDR3 has 15 residues. Here the CDR3 DNA reads TGTGCCAGCAGCGTAGCTGGGGCGGTAGACACTGAAGCTTTCTTT. This gives the protein CASSVAGAVDTEAFF.

This clone was recorded at least ten times. This chain links TRBV30 with TRBJ2-1; 8 bases are a match to TRBD1. Germline trimming cut 5 bases from V and 3 bases from J; bases unmatched to any gene: 18. The germline V gene has CDR1 GTSNPN and CDR2 SVGIG (reference sequence). The CDR3 covers 18 residues. For the CDR3, the DNA is TGTGCCTGGCAGGGACAGGACACCCCCCCGTTAAACTACAATGAGCAGTTCTTC. Translation gives CAWQGQDTPPLNYNEQFF.

Worth noting for this clone: The sample carries other DNA sequences with the same CDR3. The gene calls are TRBV27 and TRBJ2-7; a weak D match, TRBD2 (5 bases). The V gene's germline CDR1 is MNHEY and CDR2 SMNVEV (reference sequence). The CDR3 extends over 13 amino acids. Trimming cost V 6 bases and J 3 bases, with 12 bases left between them. The CDR3 is CASSLSRGYEQYF. For the CDR3, the DNA is TGTGCCAGCAGCCTGAGTCGGGGCTACGAGCAGTACTTC.

The V gene is TRBV7-8, the J gene TRBJ1-2, with TRBD1 identical over 7 bases. Trimming cost V 1 base and J 5 bases; bases outside gene matches: 4. This CDR3 region has 14 residues. Looked up from germline, CDR1 is SGHVS and CDR2 is FQNEAQ. The CDR3 nucleotides read TGTGCCAGCAGCTTAGGCTCGACAGGGTATGGCTACACCTTC. It translates to CASSLGSTGYGYTF.

The chain is built from TRBV18 and TRBJ2-7; 9 bases line up with TRBD1. Germline values: CDR1 KGHSH, CDR2 LQKENI. The CDR3 has 14 amino acids. Losses at the gene ends were 6 bases for V and 2 bases for J; bases not matched to a gene: 5. CDR3 nucleotides: TGTGCCAGCTCTACGGGACAGGGAACCTACGAGCAGTACTTC. Protein: CASSTGQGTYEQYF.

V and J are TRBV6-1 and TRBJ1-5, with 7 positions matching TRBD1. Trimming removed 3 bases from V and 7 bases from J; junction bases left unmatched: 15. The CDR3 runs to 17 residues. Per the germline V gene, CDR1 is MNHNS and CDR2 is SASEGT. The CDR3: CASSEIVRTGGGQPQHF. Written as DNA, the CDR3 is TGTGCCAGCAGTGAGATAGTCCGGACAGGAGGGGGCCAGCCCCAGCATTTT.

The chain uses TRBV10-3 and TRBJ1-1; perhaps TRBD1 as D (5 bases). The germline V gene has CDR1 ENHRY and CDR2 SYGVKD. V was cut by 5 bases and J by 1 base, with 17 bases left in between. The CDR3 consists of 16 residues. CDR3 protein: CAISRGGGNKNTEAFF. The CDR3 nucleotides are TGTGCCATCAGTCGGGGTGGGGGGAACAAGAACACTGAAGCTTTCTTT.

The J gene is TRBJ1-4, the V gene TRBV5-1; TRBD1 matches 10 bases. Germline V gives CDR1 SGHRS, CDR2 YFSETQ. V shed 7 bases, J shed 7 bases, and the junction held 13 bases outside the gene matches. The CDR3 is 16 residues long. The chain's CDR3 is CASQSAPTGGFEKLFF. The CDR3 DNA reads TGCGCCAGCCAATCCGCCCCGACAGGGGGCTTTGAAAAACTGTTTTTT.

The gene calls are TRBV7-8 and TRBJ1-1; tentatively, D is TRBD1 (5 bases). V lost 2 bases and J lost 4, with 20 bases in between. Germline V CDR1 and CDR2: SGHVS, FQNEAQ. The CDR3 is 17 amino acids. The CDR3 DNA follows: TGTGCCAGCAGCTTAACCCCCCGGGGCGGGGAGGGCACTGAAGCTTTCTTT. Translated, it gives CASSLTPRGGEGTEAFF.

This clone occurred a few times. This chain connects TRBV6-5 to TRBJ1-2; 7 bases align to TRBD1. V lost 0 bases and J lost 3; bases outside the gene matches: 1. CDR1 is MNHEY and CDR2 is SVGAGI in the germline V gene. The CDR3 is made up of 14 amino acids. The CDR3 spells CASSYSQGDYGYTF. The CDR3 region has the DNA TGTGCCAGCAGTTACTCTCAGGGGGACTATGGCTACACCTTC.

The chain has TRBV7-3 and TRBJ2-3; 10 bases agree with TRBD2. Germline V gene sequence: CDR1 SGHTA, CDR2 FQGTGA. The CDR3 has 18 amino acids. The ends lost 2 bases at V and 1 base at J; junction bases unmatched: 9. CDR3 in DNA: TGTGCCAGCAGCTTATCTCGAAGACTAGCGGGCGGCACAGATACGCAGTATTTT. Its translation: CASSLSRRLAGGTDTQYF.

The gene calls are TRBV7-6 and TRBJ2-1; the D gene is possibly TRBD2 (5 bases). The CDR3 runs 15 residues. V shed 0 bases and J shed 0 bases, with 6 bases lying between them. CDR1 and CDR2 from the germline V gene are SGHVS and FNYEAQ. CDR3 sequence reads: CASSLAGSSYNEQFF. The CDR3 DNA sequence: TGTGCCAGCAGCTTAGCGGGGAGCTCCTACAATGAGCAGTTCTTC.

The V and J genes are TRBV27 and TRBJ1-2; no firm D call. V gave up 0 bases and J gave up 0 bases, with 5 bases separating them. CDR3 length equals 14 residues. The germline CDR1 and CDR2 sequences are MNHEY and SMNVEV (reference sequence). The CDR3 nucleotides are TGTGCCAGCAGTTTATCTGTAGCTAACTATGGCTACACCTTC. Amino acid sequence: CASSLSVANYGYTF.

This chain links TRBV27 with TRBJ2-7; TRBD1 agrees at 7 bases. The CDR3 has 14 residues. After removal of 5 bases from V and 4 bases from J, the junction contained 8 bases not matched to a gene. Per germline, CDR1 MNHEY and CDR2 SMNVEV (reference sequence). In DNA, the CDR3 is TGTGCCAGCAGTCCGGGACAGATACTTTACGAGCAGTACTTC. It yields the protein CASSPGQILYEQYF.

This clone was seen a few times. The genes are TRBV5-1 and TRBJ2-5; possible D gene TRBD2, 6 bases. The CDR3 covers 16 residues. V was shortened by 2 bases and J by 6 bases, with 20 bases between the two germline ends. Looked up from germline, CDR1 is SGHRS and CDR2 is YFSETQ. In nucleotides, the CDR3 is TGCGCCAGCAGCTTTATTACAGGCACGGAGGGGAAGACCCAGTACTTC. Protein sequence: CASSFITGTEGKTQYF.

This clone was detected a few times. This sequence joins TRBV5-4 and TRBJ1-2; D remains ambiguous. Germline V gene data show CDR1 as SGHNT and CDR2 as YYREEE (reference sequence). V lost 0 bases and J lost 2, with 5 bases in between. This CDR3 has 13 amino acids. This CDR3 reads CASSLEQNYGYTF. The CDR3 DNA reads as TGTGCCAGCAGCTTGGAACAGAACTATGGCTACACCTTC.

This rearrangement joins TRBV19 to TRBJ2-7; TRBD1 matches 9 bases. Per the germline V gene, CDR1 is LNHDA and CDR2 is SQIVND (reference sequence). The CDR3 length is 14 residues. V gave up 5 bases and J gave up 3 bases; unmatched junction bases: 5. As DNA, the CDR3 is TGTGCCAGTAGTTTCAGACAGGGGGGCTACGAGCAGTACTTC. It codes for CASSFRQGGYEQYF.

J is TRBJ1-4 and V is TRBV9; D remains ambiguous. CDR3 length: 14 amino acids. Germline V gene sequence: CDR1 SGDLS, CDR2 YYNGEE. Trimming stripped 7 bases from V and 10 bases from J, with 20 bases between. As DNA, the CDR3 is TGTGCCAGCGGACCTCCGGGGATCGAAGGAAAACTGTTTTTT. Amino acid sequence: CASGPPGIEGKLFF. Full variable domain (remainder filled in from reference TRBV9 and TRBJ1-4): DSGVTQTPKHLITATGQRVTLRCSPRSGDLSVYWYQQSLDQGLQFLIQYYNGEERAKGNILERFSAQQFPDLHSELNLSSLELGDSALYFCASGPPGIEGKLFFGSGTQLSVL.

The chain has TRBV5-1 and TRBJ1-1; 7 bases map to TRBD1. The CDR3 is 15 residues long. The V and J ends lost 2 bases and 6 bases, in that order; junction bases with no gene match: 10. The germline V gene has CDR1 SGHRS and CDR2 YFSETQ. The CDR3 DNA reads as TGCGCCAGCAGCTTACAGGGGACTAGTGGGTCTGAAGCTTTCTTT. Translated, it gives CASSLQGTSGSEAFF.

The rearrangement joins TRBV6-1 to TRBJ1-1, with no clear D. The V end was cut by 2 bases, the J end by 8 bases, with 12 bases between. The germline V gene encodes CDR1 MNHNS and CDR2 SASEGT. The CDR3 extends over 13 amino acids. CDR3 amino acids: CASSETPDLEAFF. Here the CDR3 DNA reads TGTGCCAGCAGTGAAACTCCTGACTTAGAAGCTTTCTTT.